The rows below give T cell receptor beta chains drawn from one sample of a study of blood T cell repertoires in COVID-19. Assay used: immunoSEQ multiplex PCR; TCRdb lists only in-frame clones, some missing. The table includes under 150,000 clones, more than 90% detected once. Material for sequencing was peripheral blood. Source of these receptors: a man aged 50 to 60 with active COVID-19. The conserved cysteine and the conserved F or W are not part of the CDR3 here.

CDR3 protein | V gene
ASSRQGFTEAF | TRBV12-3/TRBV12-4
ASSLVARSYNEQF | TRBV5-1
ASRPGQGNTGELF | TRBV10-1
ASSQTSGGDTGELF | TRBV4-2
ASSRTPTALKSSTDTQY | TRBV7-9
ASSASGVETQY | TRBV19
ASSELGIPYNEQF | TRBV6-1
AILDRGHEKLF | TRBV6-5
ASSLQTSYEQY | TRBV6-2/TRBV6-3
ARSHTYNEQF | TRBV5-3
ASSPGQGFRETQY | TRBV5-4
ASSPREEETQY | TRBV6-8
ASMDPVFRDRGLRGANVLT | TRBV2
ASSQVAGGYGYT | TRBV4-2
ASSPGGASTGELF | TRBV6-5
ASKTDRGINSPLH | TRBV2
ASSPGSEGYGYT | TRBV3-1/TRBV3-2
ASRGGEDDQQF | TRBV2
ASSSQGSKNIQY | TRBV10-1
ASSFGGDLETQY | TRBV5-1
ASRDRGVETQY | TRBV6-5
ASSRSVGGKQETQY | TRBV11-3
ASSEGGGVDEKLF | TRBV6-1
ATSRARELYGYT | TRBV15
ASKKAGARTDTQY | TRBV5-4
ATSRDRIGRAGGPMRGETQY | TRBV15
ASSLGTGSNYGYT | TRBV7-9
ASSYDRGSYNEQF | TRBV11-3
ASSDKSTVTYGYT | TRBV3-1/TRBV3-2
ASSLGPRQNLNYGYT | TRBV5-1
ASRFDRPLYNEQF | TRBV6-5
ASSQRDRGGPVGYEQY | TRBV14
ASSSPGQGYSPLH | TRBV27
ASSTGTSGRGANEQF | TRBV19
ASSPRAVSGNTIY | TRBV6-5
AGRDRSNEQF | TRBV9
ASKGTGGGDTQY | TRBV2
ATSESGTQNEQF | TRBV24-1
ATHRDNSPLH | TRBV12-3/TRBV12-4
ATRLGSYNEQF | TRBV27
ATSDSGRGSTDTQY | TRBV24-1
ASSLMGQQETQY | TRBV7-2
ASTLQLQASHYT | TRBV5-5
ASRLAGLDTGELF | TRBV19
AGSPGTSGGLQETQY | TRBV9
ASSLAGGETQY | TRBV3-1/TRBV3-2